The 15 T cell receptor beta chains below were found in one sample sequenced in a study of breast tumors, draining lymph nodes, adjacent tissues listed by TCRdb under 2016. Lymph node samples came from the axillary draining lymph nodes of breast cancer patients. The library was produced with multiplex PCR. Sequencing used an Illumina HiSeq 2000. Using fastp at Q25 and MiXCR, TCRdb reprocessed the public reads and kept productive beta chains. Here each entry gathers all rows of one CDR3 protein and keeps the most common genes and DNA. In all, the sample holds 150,000 to 200,000 distinct CDR3 sequences, and 33% of those were seen once. Roughly 4.3% of the sample comes from the top ten. The sequencing input was axillary lymph node tissue. The receptor source for this set is a female donor with breast cancer. Some clones in this sample may be carry-over from other donors' samples.

This chain connects TRBV11-3 to TRBJ1-3; TRBD1 agrees at 8 bases. The CDR3 is 14 residues long. V lost 5 bases and J lost 10; bases outside the gene matches: 10. Germline CDR1 SGHNT, CDR2 YENEEA. CDR3 protein: CASSTQGAGETIYF. CDR3 in DNA: TGTGCCAGCAGCACTCAGGGGGCGGGAGAGACCATATATTTT.

This clonotype was counted many times. The chain has TRBV2 and TRBJ2-7; D call uncertain. This CDR3 is 14 amino acids long. In germline, CDR1 is SNHLY, CDR2 FYNNEI. V gave up 4 bases and J gave up 1 base, with 11 bases separating them. DNA of the CDR3: TGTGCCAGCAGTGTTGCCAGGACGTCCTACGAGCAGTACTTC. Amino acid sequence: CASSVARTSYEQYF.

This rearrangement joins TRBV24-1 to TRBJ1-5; D perhaps matches TRBD1 (5 bases). This CDR3 spans 16 amino acids. Germline loops: CDR1 KGHDR, CDR2 SFDVKD. Trimming stripped 2 bases from V and 5 bases from J, with 15 bases between. The CDR3 is CATSDSGRDGDQPQHF. CDR3 DNA sequence: TGTGCCACCAGTGATTCCGGGCGGGACGGTGATCAGCCCCAGCATTTT.

The chain combines TRBV7-8 with TRBJ2-2, with 8 bases identical to TRBD1. The CDR3 length is 14 residues. V was clipped by 4 bases and J by 6 bases; unmatched bases: 4. CDR1 and CDR2 (germline): SGHVS, FQNEAQ. CDR3 residues: CASSSRDRSGELFF. CDR3 nucleotide sequence: TGTGCCAGCAGCTCCCGGGACAGGTCCGGGGAGCTGTTTTTT.

This clonotype has at least ten counts. The genes are TRBV11-2 and TRBJ1-2; no clear D gene. V was pared by 2 bases and J by 5 bases, with 12 bases between. The germline gives CDR1 SGHAT, CDR2 FQNNGV. This CDR3 is 14 amino acids long. The CDR3 DNA reads TGTGCCAGCAGCTTATTTGCCAGTCATTATGGCTACACCTTC. This gives the protein CASSLFASHYGYTF.

A word on this clonotype: This could be a read error, since a much larger clone is one nucleotide away. The chain employs TRBV6-5 and TRBJ2-7; perhaps TRBD2 as D (5 bases). The CDR3 totals 14 residues. The V gene's germline CDR1 is MNHEY and CDR2 SVGAGI. V was trimmed by 7 bases and J by 0 bases, leaving 13 bases between them. The CDR3 DNA sequence: TGTGCCAGCACCCGTACGGGGAGCTCCTACGAGCAGTACTTC. As protein: CASTRTGSSYEQYF.

The genes are TRBV2 and TRBJ2-6; D gene uncertain. The CDR3 is 24 residues long. CDR1 SNHLY and CDR2 FYNNEI come from the germline V gene. V was shortened by 8 bases and J by 0 bases, with 38 bases between the two germline ends. DNA for the CDR3: TGTGCCAGCCTCACTCTTACCCCTCACGACGGAGCACTATACTCCTACTCTGGGGCCAACGTCCTGACTTTC. Protein sequence: CASLTLTPHDGALYSYSGANVLTF.

This clonotype has ten or more counts. The V gene is TRBV11-2, the J gene TRBJ2-7; 8 positions agree with TRBD1. CDR1 SGHAT and CDR2 FQNNGV come from the germline V gene. The junction had 6 bases not matched to a gene; V was cut back by 0 bases and J by 2 bases. The CDR3 is made up of 16 amino acids. The CDR3 DNA reads as TGTGCCAGCAGCTTAGAGGCGGGGACAGGAGCCTACGAGCAGTACTTC. Protein sequence: CASSLEAGTGAYEQYF.

This clonotype was recorded at least ten times. V and J are TRBV12-3 or TRBV12-4 and TRBJ2-5, with D possibly TRBD2 on 6 matching bases. The V end lost 6 bases, the J end lost 5 bases, and 19 bases lay between the germline ends. The CDR3 covers 15 residues. The CDR3 DNA follows: TGTGCCAGCAGGCGGCGGAGGGGCCAGCGGGAGACCCAGTACTTC. Encoded protein: CASRRRRGQRETQYF.

This rearrangement joins TRBV25-1 to TRBJ2-1, with 8 positions matching TRBD1. V trimming: 6 bases; J trimming: 6 bases; junction bases outside the gene matches: 19. Per germline, CDR1 MGHDK and CDR2 SYGVNS. CDR3 length equals 18 residues. The CDR3, as DNA: TGTGCCAGCAGAGCGAAATCAAGATTGACAGGGGACAGCAATGAGCAGTTCTTC. Its translation is CASRAKSRLTGDSNEQFF.

This clonotype was observed many times. V usage is TRBV20-1 and J usage is TRBJ2-1; 12 nucleotides align to TRBD2. J lost 6 bases, V lost 0 bases, and 9 bases had no gene match. The CDR3 length is 17 residues. Germline CDR1 is DFQATT and CDR2 is SNEGSKA (reference sequence). The CDR3 nucleotides are TGCAGTGCTAGAGATTATCTAGCGGGGGGGGCGGGCAATGAGCAGTTCTTC. It specifies CSARDYLAGGAGNEQFF.

This clonotype occurred many times. The chain recombines TRBV20-1 with TRBJ2-7, with 15 bases aligning to TRBD2. CDR1 and CDR2 (germline): DFQATT, SNEGSKA (reference sequence). CDR3 length: 16 residues. Germline trimming cut 5 bases from V and 0 bases from J; bases unmatched to any gene: 5. The CDR3 region is CSASGLAGGPSYEQYF. In DNA, the CDR3 is TGCAGTGCTTCAGGACTAGCGGGGGGGCCCTCCTACGAGCAGTACTTC.

This clonotype showed up many times. This rearrangement joins TRBV19 to TRBJ2-7; D is possibly TRBD2 (6 bases). Trimming took off 5 bases at V and 2 bases at J, with 10 bases between the two ends. Germline values: CDR1 LNHDA, CDR2 SQIVND (reference sequence). This CDR3 has 13 residues. The CDR3 is CASSPRLAYEQYF. CDR3 DNA: TGTGCCAGTAGTCCCCGACTAGCCTACGAGCAGTACTTC.

Note on this clonotype: The conserved phenylalanine or tryptophan normally closing the CDR3 is absent here, so this likely arose from a read error. It is unclear where the CDR3 begins or ends on the DNA, so no DNA is shown, and the CDR3 is as TCRdb lists it. The chain links TRBV9 to TRBJ1-6; whether TRBD1, the table's D call, matches the DNA was not checked. The CDR3 numbers 23 amino acids, ends counted. Per the germline V gene, CDR1 is SGDLS and CDR2 is YYNGEE. CDR3 loop: CASSGTAGSPGEKVLEDNSPLQS.

This clonotype was detected ten times or more. The J gene is TRBJ2-6, the V gene TRBV5-1; D possibly matches TRBD1 or TRBD2 (5 bases each). CDR3 length equals 18 residues. Per the germline V gene, CDR1 is SGHRS and CDR2 is YFSETQ. Trimming removed 4 bases from V and 4 bases from J, with 21 bases in between. The CDR3 nucleotides read TGCGCCAGCAGCCCGAGGGCAGGGATTATAACGGGGGCCAACGTCCTGACTTTC. It translates to CASSPRAGIITGANVLTF.